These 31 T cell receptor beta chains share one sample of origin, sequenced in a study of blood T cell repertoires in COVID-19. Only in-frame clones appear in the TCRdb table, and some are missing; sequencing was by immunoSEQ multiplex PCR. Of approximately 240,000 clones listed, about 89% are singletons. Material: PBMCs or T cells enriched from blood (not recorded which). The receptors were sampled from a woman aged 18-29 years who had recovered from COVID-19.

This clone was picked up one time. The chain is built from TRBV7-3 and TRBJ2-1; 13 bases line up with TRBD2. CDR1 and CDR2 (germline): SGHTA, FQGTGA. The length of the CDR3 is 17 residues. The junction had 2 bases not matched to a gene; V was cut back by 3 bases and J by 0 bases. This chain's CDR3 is CASSLWTSGSSYNEQFF. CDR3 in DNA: TGTGCCAGCAGCTTGTGGACTAGCGGGAGCTCCTACAATGAGCAGTTCTTC.

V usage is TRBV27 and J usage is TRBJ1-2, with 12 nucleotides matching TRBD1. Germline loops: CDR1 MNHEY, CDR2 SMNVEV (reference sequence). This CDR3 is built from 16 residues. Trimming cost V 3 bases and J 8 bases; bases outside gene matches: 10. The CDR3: CASSLGGTGGGGGYTF. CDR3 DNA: TGTGCCAGCAGTTTGGGTGGGACAGGGGGCGGCGGGGGCTACACCTTC.

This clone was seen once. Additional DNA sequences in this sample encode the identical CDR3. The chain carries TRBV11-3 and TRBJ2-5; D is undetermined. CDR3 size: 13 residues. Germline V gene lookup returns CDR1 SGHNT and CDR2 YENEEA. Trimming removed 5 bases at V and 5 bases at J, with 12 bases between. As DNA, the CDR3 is TGTGCCAGCAGCCCGCGTCCCGGGGAGACCCAGTACTTC. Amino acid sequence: CASSPRPGETQYF.

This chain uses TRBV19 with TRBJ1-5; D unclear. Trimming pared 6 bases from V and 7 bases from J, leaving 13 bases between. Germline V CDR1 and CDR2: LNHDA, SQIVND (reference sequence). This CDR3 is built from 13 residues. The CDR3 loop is CASSRLLRQPQHF. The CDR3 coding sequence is TGTGCCAGTAGCAGGCTGCTCCGCCAGCCCCAGCATTTT.

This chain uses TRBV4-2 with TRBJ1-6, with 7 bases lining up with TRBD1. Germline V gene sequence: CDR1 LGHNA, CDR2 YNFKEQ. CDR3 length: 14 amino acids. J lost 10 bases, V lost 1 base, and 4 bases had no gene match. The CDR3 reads CASSQGGRGSPLHF. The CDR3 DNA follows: TGTGCCAGCAGCCAAGGGGGCAGGGGGTCACCCCTCCACTTT.

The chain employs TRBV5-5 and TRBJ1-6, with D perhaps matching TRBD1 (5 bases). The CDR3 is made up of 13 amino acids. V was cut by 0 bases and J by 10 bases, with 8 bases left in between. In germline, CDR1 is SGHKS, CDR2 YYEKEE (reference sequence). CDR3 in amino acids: CASSLEGKSPLHF. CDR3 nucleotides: TGTGCCAGCAGCTTGGAGGGGAAATCACCCCTCCACTTT.

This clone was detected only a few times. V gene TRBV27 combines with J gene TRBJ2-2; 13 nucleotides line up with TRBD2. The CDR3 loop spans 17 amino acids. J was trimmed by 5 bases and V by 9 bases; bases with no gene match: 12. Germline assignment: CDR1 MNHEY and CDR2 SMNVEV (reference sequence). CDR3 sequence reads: CASTGLAGEFKTGELFF. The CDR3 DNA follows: TGTGCCAGTACAGGACTAGCGGGAGAGTTTAAGACCGGGGAGCTGTTTTTT.

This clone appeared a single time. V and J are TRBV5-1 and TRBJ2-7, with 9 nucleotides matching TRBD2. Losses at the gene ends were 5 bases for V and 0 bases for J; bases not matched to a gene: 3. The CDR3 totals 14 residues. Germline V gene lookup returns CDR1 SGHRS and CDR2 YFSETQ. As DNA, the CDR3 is TGCGCCAGCAGTTCTAGCGGGACCTCCTACGAGCAGTACTTC. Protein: CASSSSGTSYEQYF.

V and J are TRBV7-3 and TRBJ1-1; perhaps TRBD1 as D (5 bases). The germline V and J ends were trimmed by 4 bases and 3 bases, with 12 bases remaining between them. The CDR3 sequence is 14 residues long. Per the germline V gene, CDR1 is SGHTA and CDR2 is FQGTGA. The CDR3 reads CASSSQGGDTEAFF. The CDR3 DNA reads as TGTGCCAGCAGCTCCCAGGGAGGGGACACTGAAGCTTTCTTT.

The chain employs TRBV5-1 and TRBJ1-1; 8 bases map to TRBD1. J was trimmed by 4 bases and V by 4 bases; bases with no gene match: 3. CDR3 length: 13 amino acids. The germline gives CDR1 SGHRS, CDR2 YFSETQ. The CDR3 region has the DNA TGCGCCAGCAGCGAAACAGGGGGCACTGAAGCTTTCTTT. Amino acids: CASSETGGTEAFF.

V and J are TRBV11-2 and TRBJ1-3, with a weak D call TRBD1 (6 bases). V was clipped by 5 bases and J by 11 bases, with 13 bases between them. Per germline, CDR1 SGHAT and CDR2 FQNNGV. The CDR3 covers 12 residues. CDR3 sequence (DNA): TGTGCCAGCAGCGCATCCCGACAGGCCATATATTTT. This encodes CASSASRQAIYF.

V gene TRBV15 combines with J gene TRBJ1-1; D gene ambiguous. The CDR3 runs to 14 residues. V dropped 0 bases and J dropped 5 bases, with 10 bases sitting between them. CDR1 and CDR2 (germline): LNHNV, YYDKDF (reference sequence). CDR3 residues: CATSRDPRRTEAFF. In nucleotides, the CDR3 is TGTGCCACCAGCAGAGATCCTCGGCGGACTGAAGCTTTCTTT.

CDR3 sequence: CASSLRGSYNEQFF. The CDR3 DNA is TGTGCCAGCAGCTTAAGGGGGAGCTACAATGAGCAGTTCTTC. The V and J genes are TRBV7-2 and TRBJ2-1; D might be TRBD1 (6 bases). The CDR3 loop spans 14 amino acids. Germline values: CDR1 SGHTA, CDR2 FQGNSA. Trimming cost V 2 bases and J 3 bases, with 8 bases left between them.

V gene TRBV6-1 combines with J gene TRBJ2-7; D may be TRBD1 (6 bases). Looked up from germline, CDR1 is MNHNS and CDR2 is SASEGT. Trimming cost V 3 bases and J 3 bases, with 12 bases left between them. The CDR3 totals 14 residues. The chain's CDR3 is CASSETGGVYEQYF. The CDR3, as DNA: TGTGCCAGCAGTGAGACAGGCGGTGTCTACGAGCAGTACTTC.

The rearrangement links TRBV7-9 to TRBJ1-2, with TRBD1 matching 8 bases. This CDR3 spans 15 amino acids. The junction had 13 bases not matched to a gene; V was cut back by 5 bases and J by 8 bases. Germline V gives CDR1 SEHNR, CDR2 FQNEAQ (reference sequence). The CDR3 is CASSQVGQGFIGYTF. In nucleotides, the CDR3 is TGTGCCAGCAGCCAAGTCGGACAGGGCTTTATCGGCTACACCTTC.

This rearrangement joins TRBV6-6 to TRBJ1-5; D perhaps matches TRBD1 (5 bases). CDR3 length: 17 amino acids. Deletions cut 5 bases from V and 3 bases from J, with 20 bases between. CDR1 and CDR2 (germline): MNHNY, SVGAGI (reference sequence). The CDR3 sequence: CASSPPRGGLNNQPQHF. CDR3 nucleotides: TGTGCCAGCAGTCCACCCCGGGGGGGACTAAACAATCAGCCCCAGCATTTT.

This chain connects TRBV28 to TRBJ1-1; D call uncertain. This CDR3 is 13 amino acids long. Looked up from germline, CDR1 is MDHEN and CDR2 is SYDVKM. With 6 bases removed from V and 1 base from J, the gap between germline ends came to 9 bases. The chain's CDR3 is CASSPMRNTEAFF. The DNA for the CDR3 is TGTGCCAGCAGCCCTATGCGGAACACTGAAGCTTTCTTT. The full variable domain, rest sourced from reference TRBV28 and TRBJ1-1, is DVKVTQSSRYLVKRTGEKVFLECVQDMDHENMFWYRQDPGLGLRLIYFSYDVKMKEKGDIPEGYSVSREKKERFSLILESASTNQTSMYLCASSPMRNTEAFFGQGTRLTVV.

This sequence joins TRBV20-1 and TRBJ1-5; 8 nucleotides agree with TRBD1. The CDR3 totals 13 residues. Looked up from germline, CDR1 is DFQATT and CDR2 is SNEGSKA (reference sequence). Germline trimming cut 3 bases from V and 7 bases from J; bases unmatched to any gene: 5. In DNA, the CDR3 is TGCAGTGCTAGTACAGGGGGTAACCAGCCCCAGCATTTT. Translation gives CSASTGGNQPQHF.

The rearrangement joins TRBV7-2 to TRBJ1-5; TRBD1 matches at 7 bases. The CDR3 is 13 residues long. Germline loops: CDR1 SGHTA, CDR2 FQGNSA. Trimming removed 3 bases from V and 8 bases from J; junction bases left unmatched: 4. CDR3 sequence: CASSLNRGEPQHF. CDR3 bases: TGTGCCAGCAGCTTGAACAGGGGTGAGCCCCAGCATTTT.

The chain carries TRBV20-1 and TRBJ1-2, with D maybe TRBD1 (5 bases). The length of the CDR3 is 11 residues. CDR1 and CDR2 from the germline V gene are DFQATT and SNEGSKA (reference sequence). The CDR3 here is CGGGDNYGYTF. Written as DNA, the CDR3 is TGCGGGGGGGGTGACAACTATGGCTACACCTTC.

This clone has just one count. This CDR3 is CASSLTPGRASPLHF. The CDR3, as DNA: TGTGCCAGCAGCTTAACGCCGGGGAGGGCTTCACCCCTCCACTTT. The rearrangement links TRBV7-3 to TRBJ1-6, with D unclear. Trimming shortened V by 0 bases and J by 9 bases, and 12 bases separated the two germline ends. This CDR3 region has 15 residues. CDR1 and CDR2 from the germline V gene are SGHTA and FQGTGA.

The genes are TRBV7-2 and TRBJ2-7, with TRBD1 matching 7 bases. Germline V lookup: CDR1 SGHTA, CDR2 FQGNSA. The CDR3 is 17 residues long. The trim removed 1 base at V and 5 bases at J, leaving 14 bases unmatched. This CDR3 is CASSLDARGRDVHEQYF. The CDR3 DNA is TGTGCCAGCAGCTTAGATGCGAGGGGGCGCGACGTCCACGAGCAGTACTTC.

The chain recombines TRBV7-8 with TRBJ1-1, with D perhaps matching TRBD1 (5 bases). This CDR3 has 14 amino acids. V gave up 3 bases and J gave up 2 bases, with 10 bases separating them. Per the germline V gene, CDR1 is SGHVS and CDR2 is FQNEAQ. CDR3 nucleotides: TGTGCCAGCAGCTTTGGACACCTCAACACTGAAGCTTTCTTT. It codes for CASSFGHLNTEAFF.

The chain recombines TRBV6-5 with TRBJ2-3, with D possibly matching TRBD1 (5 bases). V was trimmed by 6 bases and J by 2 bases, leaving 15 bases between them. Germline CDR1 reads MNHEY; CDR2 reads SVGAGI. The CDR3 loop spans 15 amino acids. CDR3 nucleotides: TGTGCCAGCAGCCGCGGACACTCTTTCACAGATACGCAGTATTTT. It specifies CASSRGHSFTDTQYF.

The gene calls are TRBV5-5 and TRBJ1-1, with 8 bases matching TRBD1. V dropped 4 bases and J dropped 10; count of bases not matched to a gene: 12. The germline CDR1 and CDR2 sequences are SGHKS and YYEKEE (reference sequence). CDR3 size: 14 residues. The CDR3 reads CASSADRESSGAFF. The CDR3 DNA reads TGTGCCAGCAGCGCGGACAGGGAGTCTAGTGGAGCTTTCTTT. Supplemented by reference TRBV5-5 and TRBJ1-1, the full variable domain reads DAGVTQSPTHLIKTRGQQVTLRCSPISGHKSVSWYQQVLGQGPQFIFQYYEKEERGRGNFPDRFSARQFPNYSSELNVNALLLGDSALYLCASSADRESSGAFFGQGTRLTVV.

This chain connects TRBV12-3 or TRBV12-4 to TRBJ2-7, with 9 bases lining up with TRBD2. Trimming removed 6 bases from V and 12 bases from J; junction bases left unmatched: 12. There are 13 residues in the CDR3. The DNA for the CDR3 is TGTGCCAGCAGACTATATATAGCGGGGGTGTTGTACTTC. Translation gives CASRLYIAGVLYF.

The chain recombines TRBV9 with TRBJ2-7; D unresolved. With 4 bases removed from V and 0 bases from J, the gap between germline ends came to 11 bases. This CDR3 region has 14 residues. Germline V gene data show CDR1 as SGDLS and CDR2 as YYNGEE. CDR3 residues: CASSPPGSSYEQYF. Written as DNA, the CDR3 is TGTGCCAGCAGCCCCCCTGGCAGCTCCTACGAGCAGTACTTC.

As DNA, the CDR3 is TGTGCCAGCAGCCCAGGGGGGACTGGGGCCAACGTCCTGACTTTC. Protein product: CASSPGGTGANVLTF. This chain uses TRBV7-9 with TRBJ2-6; D might be TRBD1 (7 bases). Looked up from germline, CDR1 is SEHNR and CDR2 is FQNEAQ (reference sequence). The CDR3 is made up of 15 amino acids. The V end lost 5 bases, the J end lost 2 bases, and 10 bases lay between the germline ends.

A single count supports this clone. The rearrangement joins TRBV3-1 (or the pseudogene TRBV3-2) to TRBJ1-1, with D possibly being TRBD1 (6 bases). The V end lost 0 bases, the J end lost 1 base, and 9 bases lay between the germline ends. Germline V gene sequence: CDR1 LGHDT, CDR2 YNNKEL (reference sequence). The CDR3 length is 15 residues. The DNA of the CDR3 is TGTGCCAGCAGCCAAGAGGGGGGGCAGAACACTGAAGCTTTCTTT. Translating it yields CASSQEGGQNTEAFF.

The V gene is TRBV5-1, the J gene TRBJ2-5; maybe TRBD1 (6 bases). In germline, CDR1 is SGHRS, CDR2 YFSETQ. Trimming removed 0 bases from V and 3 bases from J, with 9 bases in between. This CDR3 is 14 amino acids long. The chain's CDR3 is CASSLADRKETQYF. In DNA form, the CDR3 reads TGCGCCAGCAGCTTGGCGGACAGAAAAGAGACCCAGTACTTC. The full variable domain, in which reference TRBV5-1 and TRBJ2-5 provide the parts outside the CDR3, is KAGVTQTPRYLIKTRGQQVTLSCSPISGHRSVSWYQQTPGQGLQFLFEYFSETQRNKGNFPGRFSGRQFSNSRSEMNVSTLELGDSALYLCASSLADRKETQYFGPGTRLLVL.

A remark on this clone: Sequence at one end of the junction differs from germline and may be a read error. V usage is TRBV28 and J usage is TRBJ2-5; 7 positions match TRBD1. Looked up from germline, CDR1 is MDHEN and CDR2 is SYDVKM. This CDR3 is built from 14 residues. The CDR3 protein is CASSHRDSQETQYF. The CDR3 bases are TGTGCCAGCAGCCACCGGGACAGCCAAGAAACCCAGTACTTC.